The 29 T cell receptor beta chains reported below all come from one sample, sequenced in a study of T cell changes during pregnancy in multiple sclerosis. The repertoire was sequenced with immunoSEQ multiplex PCR; TCRdb's copy has only in-frame clones and lacks some. The data show 48,000 or so clones, with around 94% seen just once and 0.91% held by the top ten. Source: CD4+ T cells from peripheral blood mononuclear cells, taken in the second trimester of pregnancy. All receptors come from a female donor in good health, enrolled as a control in a pregnancy study.

V gene TRBV7-3 combines with J gene TRBJ2-1; 10 bases agree with TRBD2. The length of the CDR3 is 16 residues. Germline CDR1 is SGHTA and CDR2 is FQGTGA. V lost 5 bases to trimming and J lost 4 bases; unmatched junction nucleotides: 8. CDR3 coding DNA: TGTGCCAGCAGCCATATCAGGACTAGCGGATACAATGAGCAGTTCTTC. It codes for CASSHIRTSGYNEQFF.

This rearrangement joins TRBV7-2 to TRBJ2-1, with 11 bases aligning to TRBD2. The germline gives CDR1 SGHTA, CDR2 FQGNSA. V lost 6 bases and J lost 5; bases outside the gene matches: 6. The CDR3 extends over 15 amino acids. This CDR3 is CASRRGLADNNEQFF. The CDR3, as DNA: TGTGCCAGCAGGAGGGGACTAGCGGACAACAATGAGCAGTTCTTC.

The chain recombines TRBV30 with TRBJ2-7, with 9 bases matching TRBD1. The CDR3 sequence is 14 residues long. CDR1 GTSNPN and CDR2 SVGIG come from the germline V gene (reference sequence). The junction had 7 bases not matched to a gene; V was cut back by 5 bases and J by 2 bases. In nucleotides, the CDR3 is TGTGCCTGGGCAAAGGGACAGGGAGCCTACGAGCAGTACTTC. This codes for CAWAKGQGAYEQYF.

The genes are TRBV5-4 and TRBJ1-5, with D perhaps matching TRBD1 (6 bases). The CDR3 is 20 amino acids. Germline-derived CDR1 and CDR2 are SGHNT and YYREEE (reference sequence). V was clipped by 4 bases and J by 0 bases, with 26 bases between them. DNA of the CDR3: TGTGCCAGCAGCGCCCCCCGGACAGACCCCCAAAGGGCTAGCAATCAGCCCCAGCATTTT. Amino acid sequence: CASSAPRTDPQRASNQPQHF.

This sequence joins TRBV10-2 and TRBJ2-1; 7 bases agree with TRBD2. This CDR3 is built from 15 residues. V dropped 5 bases and J dropped 4; count of bases not matched to a gene: 8. CDR1 and CDR2 (germline): WSHSY, SAAADI. The CDR3 DNA reads as TGCGCCAGCAGTATCTATAGCGGGTCATACAATGAGCAGTTCTTC. Translating gives CASSIYSGSYNEQFF.

With regard to this clone: The junction does not match germline at one end; this may be a read error. The chain uses TRBV7-7 and TRBJ2-5; a possible D gene is TRBD2 (5 bases). Germline-derived CDR1 and CDR2 are SSHAT and FNYEAQ (reference sequence). The CDR3 runs to 16 residues. The CDR3 nucleotides are TGTGCTAGCAGCTTAGGGCGGGCCATTCAACAAGAGACCCAGTACTTC. This encodes CASSLGRAIQQETQYF.

Here the CDR3 reads CASSLDPGTAYEQYF. CDR3 nucleotide sequence: TGCGCCAGCAGCTTGGATCCCGGGACAGCCTACGAGCAGTACTTC. The chain is built from TRBV5-1 and TRBJ2-7; 7 positions match TRBD1. This CDR3 spans 15 amino acids. Germline V gene lookup returns CDR1 SGHRS and CDR2 YFSETQ. The V segment lost 0 bases and the J segment 2 bases; nucleotides outside the gene matches: 5.

This clone was seen just once. CDR3 sequence (DNA): TGCGCCAGCAGCTTGACAGGGGTTGAAAAACTGTTTTTT. It yields the protein CASSLTGVEKLFF. The V call is TRBV5-1, the J call TRBJ1-4; TRBD1 agrees at 7 bases. After removal of 1 base from V and 7 bases from J, the junction contained 1 base not matched to a gene. CDR1 and CDR2 (germline): SGHRS, YFSETQ. The CDR3 consists of 13 residues.

The chain links TRBV7-2 to TRBJ2-2, with 11 bases fitting TRBD1. This CDR3 region has 16 residues. From germline, CDR1 is SGHTA and CDR2 FQGNSA. Trimming cost V 4 bases and J 9 bases; bases outside gene matches: 10. Here the CDR3 reads CASSSRTGGGYRELFF. As DNA, the CDR3 is TGTGCCAGCAGCTCCCGGACAGGGGGCGGGTATAGGGAGCTGTTTTTT.

V is TRBV7-2 and J is TRBJ2-3; possible D gene TRBD1, 6 bases. CDR3 length equals 14 residues. The germline V and J ends were trimmed by 6 bases and 4 bases, with 14 bases remaining between them. Germline V gene sequence: CDR1 SGHTA, CDR2 FQGNSA. CDR3 protein: CASSPLGAADTQYF. Written as DNA, the CDR3 is TGTGCCAGCAGTCCCTTGGGGGCGGCAGATACGCAGTATTTT. Looking up the rest from reference TRBV7-2 and TRBJ2-3 gives the full variable domain: GAGVSQSPSNKVTEKGKDVELRCDPISGHTALYWYRQSLGQGLEFLIYFQGNSAPDKSGLPSDRFSAERTGGSVSTLTIQRTQQEDSAVYLCASSPLGAADTQYFGPGTRLTVL.

The V call is TRBV7-9, the J call TRBJ2-1; 10 nucleotides line up with TRBD1. Germline CDR1 is SEHNR and CDR2 is FQNEAQ (reference sequence). The CDR3 runs to 14 residues. J was trimmed by 7 bases and V by 3 bases; bases with no gene match: 3. Here the CDR3 DNA reads TGTGCCAGCAGCTTCGGGACAGGGGCAAATGAGCAGTTCTTC. It encodes CASSFGTGANEQFF.

This rearrangement joins TRBV13 to TRBJ2-7; 9 bases fit TRBD1. Losses at the gene ends were 5 bases for V and 4 bases for J; bases not matched to a gene: 3. This CDR3 is 13 amino acids long. Germline V lookup: CDR1 PRHDT, CDR2 FYEKMQ (reference sequence). The CDR3 is CASSAQGAYEQYF. In nucleotides, the CDR3 is TGTGCCAGCAGCGCACAGGGGGCGTACGAGCAGTACTTC.

The J gene is TRBJ1-5, the V gene TRBV28, with 8 bases aligning to TRBD1. CDR1 is MDHEN and CDR2 is SYDVKM in the germline V gene. The CDR3 has 13 amino acids. Germline trimming cut 7 bases from V and 7 bases from J; bases unmatched to any gene: 6. In DNA form, the CDR3 reads TGTGCCAGCAAACCAGGGGGCGCGCAGCCCCAGCATTTT. Its translation: CASKPGGAQPQHF.

The CDR3 DNA reads TGTGCCAGCAGGAGGACAGGTCACACCGGGGAGCTGTTTTTT. It specifies CASRRTGHTGELFF. The rearrangement links TRBV2 to TRBJ2-2; TRBD1 aligns across 7 bases. J was trimmed by 3 bases and V by 6 bases; bases with no gene match: 4. The CDR3 spans 14 residues. The germline V gene has CDR1 SNHLY and CDR2 FYNNEI.

V usage is TRBV28 and J usage is TRBJ2-5; tentatively, D is TRBD2 (6 bases). The CDR3 consists of 12 residues. V was trimmed by 6 bases and J by 8 bases, leaving 13 bases between them. From germline, CDR1 is MDHEN and CDR2 SYDVKM. The CDR3 loop reads CASSPTRETQYF. The CDR3 nucleotides are TGTGCCAGCAGCCCAACGCGGGAAACCCAGTACTTC.

The chain is built from TRBV7-9 and TRBJ2-3; perhaps TRBD1 as D (5 bases). Germline V gives CDR1 SEHNR, CDR2 FQNEAQ (reference sequence). V lost 4 bases and J 4 bases, leaving 9 bases between the germline ends. The CDR3 spans 13 residues. The CDR3 reads CASSSKGPDTQYF. The CDR3 DNA is TGTGCCAGCAGCTCGAAGGGGCCAGATACGCAGTATTTT.

The rearrangement links TRBV18 to TRBJ2-4, with D possibly matching TRBD2 (6 bases). The CDR3 consists of 15 residues. Germline CDR1 reads KGHSH; CDR2 reads LQKENI. Trimming stripped 0 bases from V and 6 bases from J, with 12 bases between. The CDR3 coding sequence is TGTGCCAGCTCACCACCGATGAGGGAGGCAAACATTCAGTACTTC. The encoded protein is CASSPPMREANIQYF.

The rearrangement joins TRBV9 to TRBJ2-5, with D perhaps TRBD2 (6 bases). Germline loops: CDR1 SGDLS, CDR2 YYNGEE. The CDR3 totals 15 residues. The V gene lost 3 bases and the J gene lost 5 bases, with 17 bases spanning the gap. The CDR3 coding sequence is TGTGCCAGCAGCGGAGGTGGAGGGTTTGGGGAGACCCAGTACTTC. Translating gives CASSGGGGFGETQYF.

The genes are TRBV7-2 and TRBJ2-1, with 11 bases that match TRBD2. After removal of 3 bases from V and 7 bases from J, the junction contained 5 bases not matched to a gene. The CDR3 spans 15 residues. Germline V gene sequence: CDR1 SGHTA, CDR2 FQGNSA. CDR3 bases: TGTGCCAGCAGCTTGACTAGCGGGATGGGGAATGAGCAGTTCTTC. This translates into CASSLTSGMGNEQFF.

This clone was detected once. The rearrangement uses TRBV9 and TRBJ2-2; the D gene is possibly TRBD2 (6 bases). The CDR3 sequence is 14 residues long. The V gene lost 3 bases and the J gene lost 4 bases, with 10 bases spanning the gap. Germline CDR1 is SGDLS and CDR2 is YYNGEE. CDR3 coding DNA: TGTGCCAGCAGCGCCCGGGACTTCACCGGGGAGCTGTTTTTT. It is translated as CASSARDFTGELFF.

The rearrangement uses TRBV20-1 and TRBJ2-1, with 7 bases that match TRBD2. Trimming took 6 bases from V and 9 from J; bases not matched to a gene: 2. The CDR3 extends over 10 amino acids. The germline CDR1 and CDR2 sequences are DFQATT and SNEGSKA (reference sequence). The CDR3: CSARGSEQFF. The CDR3 nucleotides read TGCAGTGCACGCGGGAGTGAGCAGTTCTTC.

V gene TRBV30 combines with J gene TRBJ2-6; D gene unclear. In germline, CDR1 is GTSNPN, CDR2 SVGIG (reference sequence). The CDR3 runs 11 residues. CDR3 in amino acids: CGQAGANVLTF. CDR3 DNA sequence: TGTGGCCAGGCTGGGGCCAACGTCCTGACTTTC.

The rearrangement uses TRBV5-1 and TRBJ2-1, with D possibly being TRBD2 (6 bases). Germline-derived CDR1 and CDR2 are SGHRS and YFSETQ. Trimming pared 3 bases from V and 0 bases from J, leaving 16 bases between. The CDR3 consists of 17 residues. CDR3: CASSSRGGLTSYNEQFF. DNA of the CDR3: TGCGCCAGCAGCTCTCGCGGAGGGCTTACCTCCTACAATGAGCAGTTCTTC.

The DNA for the CDR3 is TGTGCCAGCTCACCAAGTGACTCACAACGGGGAGCTTTCTTT. Residues: CASSPSDSQRGAFF. The genes are TRBV18 and TRBJ1-1; no reliable D call. Germline V gene lookup returns CDR1 KGHSH and CDR2 LQKENI. CDR3 length: 14 amino acids. Trimming took 2 bases from V and 10 from J, leaving 17 bases between them. The full variable domain, rest sourced from reference TRBV18 and TRBJ1-1, is NAGVMQNPRHLVRRRGQEARLRCSPMKGHSHVYWYRQLPEEGLKFMVYLQKENIIDESGMPKERFSAEFPKEGPSILRIQQVVRGDSAAYFCASSPSDSQRGAFFGQGTRLTVV.

V is TRBV25-1 and J is TRBJ2-5; D gene ambiguous. The ends were cut back, 1 base at V and 3 bases at J, with 9 bases in the middle. The CDR3 sequence is 14 residues long. Germline loops: CDR1 MGHDK, CDR2 SYGVNS. CDR3 amino acids: CASSESLFEETQYF. The CDR3 bases are TGTGCCAGCAGTGAATCTTTGTTCGAAGAGACCCAGTACTTC. Drawing the rest from reference TRBV25-1 and TRBJ2-5, the complete variable domain is EADIYQTPRYLVIGTGKKITLECSQTMGHDKMYWYQQDPGMELHLIHYSYGVNSTEKGDLSSESTVSRIRTEHFPLTLESARPSHTSQYLCASSESLFEETQYFGPGTRLLVL.

The chain joins TRBV6-1 to TRBJ1-2; weak D call: TRBD1 (5 bases). Germline CDR1 reads MNHNS; CDR2 reads SASEGT. This CDR3 has 17 amino acids. V dropped 2 bases and J dropped 2 bases, with 18 bases sitting between them. Here the CDR3 reads CASSESFLSGLNYGYTF. The CDR3 coding sequence is TGTGCCAGCAGTGAAAGTTTCTTGTCGGGACTGAACTATGGCTACACCTTC.

V gene TRBV2 combines with J gene TRBJ1-6; 9 bases are a match to TRBD1. Germline assignment: CDR1 SNHLY and CDR2 FYNNEI. J lost 6 bases, V lost 7 bases, and 7 bases had no gene match. The CDR3 has 15 residues. In DNA form, the CDR3 reads TGTGCCAGCACCCAGGACAGGGGCGTTAATTCACCCCTCCACTTT. This gives the protein CASTQDRGVNSPLHF.

The V gene is TRBV29-1, the J gene TRBJ2-3; 7 bases agree with TRBD1. V lost 6 bases, J lost 3 bases, and 12 bases stayed unmatched. The CDR3 covers 15 residues. CDR1 is SQVTM, CDR2 ANQGSEA, per germline. The chain's CDR3 is CSVAISTGFTDTQYF. The CDR3 nucleotides read TGCAGCGTGGCCATCTCGACAGGGTTTACAGATACGCAGTATTTT.

V gene TRBV7-2 combines with J gene TRBJ2-1; D gene ambiguous. CDR3 length: 13 amino acids. V was pared by 3 bases and J by 8 bases, with 11 bases between. Germline lookup yields CDR1 SGHTA and CDR2 FQGNSA. Here the CDR3 reads CASSFELEDEQFF. The CDR3 coding sequence is TGTGCCAGCAGCTTCGAACTTGAGGATGAGCAGTTCTTC. Using reference TRBV7-2 and TRBJ2-1 for the parts outside the CDR3, the full variable domain is GAGVSQSPSNKVTEKGKDVELRCDPISGHTALYWYRQSLGQGLEFLIYFQGNSAPDKSGLPSDRFSAERTGGSVSTLTIQRTQQEDSAVYLCASSFELEDEQFFGPGTRLTVL.